The 18 T cell receptor beta chains below come from one sample, sequenced in a study of cytomegalovirus exposure and HLA in healthy donors. The primer mix had 60 Vbeta and 13 Jbeta primers. Measured with immunoSEQ multiplex PCR; TCRdb has only the in-frame clones, and not every one. The sample records over 150,000 clones, about four fifths being singletons. What was sequenced was PBMCs. The receptor source for this set is a man in his late teens or twenties in good health and CMV-seronegative.

This chain links TRBV7-2 with TRBJ2-5; 7 bases are shared with TRBD2. The CDR3 totals 14 residues. Germline trimming cut 5 bases from V and 7 bases from J; bases unmatched to any gene: 10. The germline CDR1 and CDR2 sequences are SGHTA and FQGNSA. CDR3: CASSPGEGSGTQYF. CDR3 nucleotides: TGTGCCAGCAGCCCTGGGGAGGGTTCCGGGACCCAGTACTTC.

The rearrangement links TRBV14 to TRBJ2-1; maybe TRBD2 (5 bases). The germline V gene encodes CDR1 SGHDN and CDR2 FVKESK. The CDR3 runs to 15 residues. The ends were cut back, 0 bases at V and 9 bases at J, with 15 bases in the middle. The CDR3, as DNA: TGTGCCAGCAGCCAAGATACCGGGATAAGGAGTGAGCAGTTCTTC. Its translation is CASSQDTGIRSEQFF. Full variable domain (remainder filled in from reference TRBV14 and TRBJ2-1): EAGVTQFPSHSVIEKGQTVTLRCDPISGHDNLYWYRRVMGKEIKFLLHFVKESKQDESGMPNNRFLAERTGGTYSTLKVQPAELEDSGVYFCASSQDTGIRSEQFFGPGTRLTVL.

This clone was counted only a few times. The genes are TRBV10-1 and TRBJ2-1; 8 bases agree with TRBD2. The CDR3 is 16 amino acids. Per germline, CDR1 WNHNN and CDR2 SYGVQD (reference sequence). V gave up 3 bases and J gave up 7 bases; unmatched junction bases: 11. The CDR3 DNA follows: TGCGCCAGCAGTGATCGACTAGCGCCAATCGGGAATGAGCAGTTCTTC. Amino acid sequence: CASSDRLAPIGNEQFF.

CDR3 amino acids: CATAFGGARSVEAFF. The CDR3 coding sequence is TGTGCCACCGCATTTGGGGGGGCGCGGAGCGTTGAAGCTTTCTTT. This chain joins TRBV28 and TRBJ1-1, with a tentative D call TRBD1 (6 bases). V lost 10 bases and J lost 7, with 25 bases in between. Germline-derived CDR1 and CDR2 are MDHEN and SYDVKM. The length of the CDR3 is 15 residues.

V is TRBV15 and J is TRBJ2-5; D ambiguous. Germline V gives CDR1 LNHNV, CDR2 YYDKDF (reference sequence). This CDR3 has 15 amino acids. V lost 1 base and J 4 bases, leaving 13 bases between the germline ends. CDR3: CATSRGISLIETQYF. The CDR3 DNA follows: TGTGCCACCAGCAGAGGAATTAGCTTAATAGAGACCCAGTACTTC.

The rearrangement uses TRBV5-1 and TRBJ2-1; perhaps TRBD1 as D (5 bases). The CDR3 has 16 residues. V was shortened by 3 bases and J by 7 bases, with 20 bases between the two germline ends. Looked up from germline, CDR1 is SGHRS and CDR2 is YFSETQ. CDR3 bases: TGCGCCAGCAGCTGGGGCCCCGAAAGGGGAAGGAATGAGCAGTTCTTC. This encodes CASSWGPERGRNEQFF. The complete variable domain, with remaining parts taken from reference TRBV5-1 and TRBJ2-1, reads KAGVTQTPRYLIKTRGQQVTLSCSPISGHRSVSWYQQTPGQGLQFLFEYFSETQRNKGNFPGRFSGRQFSNSRSEMNVSTLELGDSALYLCASSWGPERGRNEQFFGPGTRLTVL.

The chain links TRBV2 to TRBJ2-3, with a possible D match to TRBD2 (6 bases). The CDR3 covers 17 residues. V shed 6 bases and J shed 2 bases, with 21 bases lying between them. Germline CDR1 and CDR2: SNHLY and FYNNEI. The CDR3 loop is CASRANKRAHYTDTQYF. CDR3 bases: TGTGCCAGCAGGGCGAACAAGCGGGCGCATTACACAGATACGCAGTATTTT.

The genes are TRBV7-9 and TRBJ2-3; TRBD1 matches at 7 bases. Unmatched junction bases numbered 4, after V lost 5 bases and J lost 2 bases. The CDR3 is made up of 14 amino acids. Per germline, CDR1 SEHNR and CDR2 FQNEAQ (reference sequence). CDR3 region: CASSPGQYTDTQYF. For the CDR3, the DNA is TGTGCCAGCAGCCCGGGACAGTACACAGATACGCAGTATTTT.

V is TRBV6-1 and J is TRBJ1-5; D not resolved. The CDR3 extends over 13 amino acids. The germline V gene has CDR1 MNHNS and CDR2 SASEGT. V lost 1 base and J lost 3, with 4 bases in between. The CDR3 sequence is CASSEVLNQPQHF. In DNA, the CDR3 is TGTGCCAGCAGTGAAGTTCTCAATCAGCCCCAGCATTTT.

The chain links TRBV28 to TRBJ2-1; D gene uncertain. Trimming took 6 bases from V and 5 from J, leaving 11 bases between them. Germline-derived CDR1 and CDR2 are MDHEN and SYDVKM. The CDR3 is 13 amino acids. The CDR3, as DNA: TGTGCCAGCAGAGTCCTAAAGAACAATGAGCAGTTCTTC. Translating it yields CASRVLKNNEQFF.

This chain uses TRBV4-3 with TRBJ1-1; D is uncertain. The CDR3 spans 16 residues. Germline values: CDR1 LGHNA, CDR2 YSLEER. V was cut by 0 bases and J by 1 base, with 12 bases left in between. The CDR3 spells CASSQDLWAKNTEAFF. The CDR3 DNA is TGCGCCAGCAGCCAAGATTTGTGGGCCAAGAACACTGAAGCTTTCTTT.

The chain links TRBV5-1 to TRBJ2-1; 12 bases align to TRBD2. The CDR3 is 16 residues long. Germline V lookup: CDR1 SGHRS, CDR2 YFSETQ. V lost 4 bases to trimming and J lost 7 bases; unmatched junction nucleotides: 9. CDR3 loop: CASSLHLAGGGNEQFF. In DNA, the CDR3 is TGCGCCAGCAGCCTTCATCTAGCGGGAGGGGGAAATGAGCAGTTCTTC.

The V gene is TRBV7-9, the J gene TRBJ2-7; 10 positions match TRBD1. Germline V gene lookup returns CDR1 SEHNR and CDR2 FQNEAQ (reference sequence). This CDR3 has 15 amino acids. V lost 5 bases to trimming and J lost 2 bases; unmatched junction nucleotides: 6. The CDR3 DNA is TGTGCCAGCAGCCGAGGGACAGGGGAAACCTACGAGCAGTACTTC. Its protein is CASSRGTGETYEQYF.

The chain couples TRBV5-1 to TRBJ2-1; 9 nucleotides line up with TRBD1. The CDR3 has 13 residues. V was pared by 3 bases and J by 10 bases, with 5 bases of the junction left unmatched. Germline lookup yields CDR1 SGHRS and CDR2 YFSETQ. The CDR3 loop reads CASSSTGGGEQFF. The CDR3 DNA reads as TGCGCCAGCAGCTCAACAGGGGGCGGGGAGCAGTTCTTC. Full variable domain (outside the CDR3, taken from reference TRBV5-1 and TRBJ2-1): KAGVTQTPRYLIKTRGQQVTLSCSPISGHRSVSWYQQTPGQGLQFLFEYFSETQRNKGNFPGRFSGRQFSNSRSEMNVSTLELGDSALYLCASSSTGGGEQFFGPGTRLTVL.

CDR3: CASSGVVGELFF. Here the CDR3 DNA reads TGTGCCAGCTCGGGTGTGGTGGGGGAGCTGTTTTTT. The chain recombines TRBV27 with TRBJ2-2, with unresolved D. CDR1 MNHEY and CDR2 SMNVEV come from the germline V gene (reference sequence). The CDR3 totals 12 residues. Deletions cut 8 bases from V and 8 bases from J, with 12 bases between.

The chain combines TRBV5-8 with TRBJ1-2; 7 bases agree with TRBD1. The V segment lost 2 bases and the J segment 2 bases; nucleotides outside the gene matches: 6. CDR3 length: 15 amino acids. CDR1 and CDR2 (germline): SGHTS, YDEGEE. CDR3 in amino acids: CASSLGTVFNYGYTF. In DNA form, the CDR3 reads TGTGCCAGCAGCTTAGGGACAGTCTTCAACTATGGCTACACCTTC.

The chain employs TRBV29-1 and TRBJ2-5, with 9 positions matching TRBD2. The J call is uncertain, as TRBJ2-7 better fits the DNA end. The CDR3 consists of 12 residues. Germline CDR1 SQVTM, CDR2 ANQGSEA. In DNA, the CDR3 is TGCAGCGTTGCAAGCGGGAGGCACGAGCAGTACTTC. Amino acids: CSVASGRHEQYF.

The gene calls are TRBV19 and TRBJ2-3; a weak D match, TRBD2 (5 bases). CDR3 length: 16 amino acids. The V end was cut by 5 bases, the J end by 2 bases, with 17 bases between. Germline CDR1 LNHDA, CDR2 SQIVND (reference sequence). This CDR3 reads CASSDLRREVTDTQYF. CDR3 bases: TGTGCCAGTAGTGACCTCCGACGGGAAGTCACAGATACGCAGTATTTT.